Shown below are 13 T cell receptor beta chains from a single sample sequenced in a study of glioma-infiltrating T cells. Amplification of TCR alpha and beta CDR3 regions from RNA used iRepertoire nested multiplex PCR. TCRdb analysed the multiplex PCR reads with MiXCR anew, one entry per CDR3 protein. The sample gives around 350,000 distinct CDR3 sequences, roughly 41% of which show up once; around 12% is in the top ten. Sequencing used glioma tissue, nonneoplastic brain tissue, or PBMCs (not recorded which). The receptor source for this set is a human donor with low-grade glioma or glioblastoma, undergoing nonglioma brain surgery, or in good health (not recorded which).

Regarding this clonotype: A much larger clone lies a single base off, so this may be a read error. V is TRBV15 and J is TRBJ2-3; 9 positions agree with TRBD2. V was pared by 0 bases and J by 6 bases, with 10 bases of the junction left unmatched. This CDR3 has 17 amino acids. Germline V gene lookup returns CDR1 LNHNV and CDR2 YYDKDF (reference sequence). CDR3 DNA: TGTGCCACCAGCAGAGATAAACTTGCGGGAGGGCGGGATACGCAGTATTTT. This codes for CATSRDKLAGGRDTQYF.

Of note for this clonotype: A much larger clone differs from this one at a single base, so this may be a read error. The V call is TRBV20-1, the J call TRBJ2-7, with unresolved D. CDR3 length: 14 residues. Germline V gene sequence: CDR1 DFQATT, CDR2 SNEGSKA (reference sequence). CDR3 sequence: CSASWGRHSYEKYF. In nucleotides, the CDR3 is TGCAGTGCTAGTTGGGGTAGGCACTCCTACGAGAAGTACTTC.

This clonotype was recorded a few times. The chain recombines TRBV20-1 with TRBJ2-7, with 7 nucleotides matching TRBD1. This CDR3 contains 12 residues. Germline trimming cut 6 bases from V and 5 bases from J; bases unmatched to any gene: 7. Per germline, CDR1 DFQATT and CDR2 SNEGSKA (reference sequence). The CDR3: CSATDRVNEQYF. The CDR3 coding sequence is TGCAGTGCCACCGACAGGGTCAACGAGCAGTACTTC.

This chain connects TRBV6-1 to TRBJ2-4; 13 nucleotides agree with TRBD2. Germline values: CDR1 MNHNS, CDR2 SASEGT. V lost 8 bases and J lost 2; bases outside the gene matches: 12. This CDR3 contains 18 residues. The CDR3: CASAGLAGMMGTKNIQYF. The DNA for the CDR3 is TGTGCCAGCGCGGGACTAGCGGGAATGATGGGGACCAAAAACATTCAGTACTTC.

This clonotype was observed a handful of times. As DNA, the CDR3 is TGTGCCAGCAGCTCAGGACTCAACACAGATACGCAGTATTTT. Residues: CASSSGLNTDTQYF. The chain has TRBV7-2 and TRBJ2-3; a possible D gene is TRBD2 (5 bases). The germline V and J ends were trimmed by 4 bases and 2 bases, with 10 bases remaining between them. Germline V gene lookup returns CDR1 SGHTA and CDR2 FQGNSA. CDR3 length: 14 residues.

Concerning this clonotype: The junction departs from the called germline gene at one end, perhaps through a read error. The chain links TRBV4-2 to TRBJ2-3; D assignment may be TRBD1 or TRBD2 (5 bases each). Germline V CDR1 and CDR2: LGHNA, YNFKEQ. The CDR3 spans 16 residues. In DNA form, the CDR3 reads TGTGCCAGCAGCTCGCCGGGACCCACTAAATCAGATACGAAGTATTTT. Its translation: CASSSPGPTKSDTKYF.

This clonotype was seen a few times. The chain links TRBV19 to TRBJ2-3; D gene ambiguous. CDR1 and CDR2 from the germline V gene are LNHDA and SQIVND (reference sequence). The germline V and J ends were trimmed by 9 bases and 0 bases, with 16 bases remaining between them. CDR3 length equals 15 residues. For the CDR3, the DNA is TGTGCCAGCAGCTCCCTCGCCGGGAGCACAGATACGCAGTATTTT. It is translated as CASSSLAGSTDTQYF.

This clonotype came up once. The junction shows a germline mismatch at one end, possibly a read error. The chain couples TRBV6-2 or TRBV6-3 to TRBJ1-2, with a tentative D call TRBD1 (6 bases). Germline values: CDR1 MNHEY, CDR2 SVGEGT. The CDR3 extends over 14 amino acids. The CDR3 nucleotides are TGTGCCGGCAGTCTAGAGGGACACGACTATGGCTACACCTTC. Its translation: CAGSLEGHDYGYTF.

This clonotype was observed many times. The chain combines TRBV6-1 with TRBJ2-5; D perhaps matches TRBD2 (5 bases). The CDR3 has 14 amino acids. Between the trimmed V and J ends, which lost 10 bases and 2 bases, there was a span of 17 bases. CDR1 and CDR2 (germline): MNHNS, SASEGT. CDR3 nucleotides: TGTGCCACCGATCGAGGGCAGATACAAGAGACCCAGTACTTC. Encoded protein: CATDRGQIQETQYF.

V is TRBV6-6 and J is TRBJ2-3; the match to TRBD2 covers 11 bases. Per the germline V gene, CDR1 is MNHNY and CDR2 is SVGAGI (reference sequence). V was clipped by 6 bases and J by 5 bases; unmatched bases: 13. This CDR3 region has 17 residues. Here the CDR3 DNA reads TGTGCCAGCAGGCCCACTCTTCTAGCGGGAGGAAGAGATACGCAGTATTTT. This encodes CASRPTLLAGGRDTQYF.

This clonotype was found a few times. This chain joins TRBV2 and TRBJ2-3; D is perhaps TRBD1 (5 bases). The CDR3 contains 14 residues. Germline loops: CDR1 SNHLY, CDR2 FYNNEI. The germline V and J ends were trimmed by 6 bases and 2 bases, with 12 bases remaining between them. The CDR3 sequence: CASSKGLFTDTQYF. The DNA of the CDR3 is TGTGCCAGCAGCAAGGGGCTTTTCACAGATACGCAGTATTTT.

This clonotype has only one observation. A much larger clone is a single base away; this may be a read error. V is TRBV27 and J is TRBJ2-1; D not resolved. The V gene's germline CDR1 is MNHEY and CDR2 SMNVEV (reference sequence). The CDR3 spans 12 residues. Trimming took 5 bases from V and 9 from J, leaving 11 bases between them. CDR3 sequence (DNA): TGTGCCAGCAGTCCCCATTCGAGTGAGCAGTTCTTC. The encoded protein is CASSPHSSEQFF.

The chain links TRBV10-3 to TRBJ2-3; maybe TRBD1 (6 bases). Trimming took 7 bases from V and 0 from J, leaving 14 bases between them. The germline V gene has CDR1 ENHRY and CDR2 SYGVKD. The CDR3 loop spans 15 amino acids. The CDR3 region has the DNA TGTGCCATCAAGGGGGAGCGGAGGAGCACAGATACGCAGTATTTT. Its protein product is CAIKGERRSTDTQYF.